This T cell receptor beta chain was recovered during a study of shared clonotypes between healthy human individuals. Regarding this clone: Its antigen remains unidentified.

In the sorted-subset replicate PCRs, approximately 200 ng DNA, 29,000 or so T cell genomes, was used. Profiled with immunoSEQ multiplex PCR; TCRdb holds only in-frame clones, not every one. This table holds some 2 million clones, over 85% found once. General observations from the study: Among non-shared clonotypes, generation probabilities were lower than among those shared by all four donors.

Terminally differentiated effector memory CD45RA+ cells were excluded by CCR7 positive selection of CD45RO-negative cells. The V and J ends lost 1 base and 2 bases respectively, with 12 bases between them. The CDR3 runs to 15 residues. Germline CDR1 and CDR2: MNHNS and SASEGT. Input material: naive CD8+ T cells sorted from blood. V usage is TRBV6-1 and J usage is TRBJ2-7, with a tentative D call TRBD1 (6 bases). The sequence came from a man younger than 35 in good health. Written as DNA, the CDR3 is TGTGCCAGCAGTGAAGTGGGGACATTCCCCTACGAGCAGTACTTC. It is translated as CASSEVGTFPYEQYF.